Listed here are 21 T cell receptor beta chains from one sample, sequenced in a study of cytomegalovirus exposure and HLA in healthy donors. The PCR had 60 Vbeta and 13 Jbeta primers. Method: immunoSEQ multiplex PCR; TCRdb's copy keeps in-frame clones and lacks some. Here the sample table reports about 200,000 clones. The source material was PBMCs. Receptors originate from a girl aged 2-9 years in good health and CMV-seropositive.

This rearrangement joins TRBV4-2 to TRBJ1-5; D is unresolved. The ends were cut back, 0 bases at V and 9 bases at J, with 9 bases in the middle. The CDR3 spans 13 residues. The germline gives CDR1 LGHNA, CDR2 YNFKEQ. Written as DNA, the CDR3 is TGTGCCAGCAGCCAAGATCCGATCGGGCCCCAGCATTTT. Amino acid sequence: CASSQDPIGPQHF.

The rearrangement uses TRBV29-1 and TRBJ2-1; a possible D gene is TRBD1 (6 bases). V was trimmed by 8 bases and J by 7 bases, leaving 15 bases between them. The CDR3 is 12 amino acids. Per the germline V gene, CDR1 is SQVTM and CDR2 is ANQGSEA. CDR3 region: CSPMGAGNEQFF. CDR3 in DNA: TGCAGCCCAATGGGGGCTGGGAATGAGCAGTTCTTC.

This chain joins TRBV10-3 and TRBJ2-2; D might be TRBD2 (5 bases). Trimming removed 0 bases at V and 3 bases at J, with 17 bases between. The CDR3 is 18 residues long. The germline CDR1 and CDR2 sequences are ENHRY and SYGVKD. The CDR3 DNA is TGTGCCATCAGTGAGTCGGTGTTCGGGCAGGAGGACACCGGGGAGCTGTTTTTT. This translates into CAISESVFGQEDTGELFF.

The chain recombines TRBV19 with TRBJ1-1; D remains ambiguous. Germline CDR1 is LNHDA and CDR2 is SQIVND (reference sequence). V was trimmed by 3 bases and J by 6 bases, leaving 14 bases between them. The CDR3 spans 14 residues. The CDR3 sequence: CASSMLGGMAEAFF. CDR3 DNA sequence: TGTGCCAGTAGTATGTTGGGAGGGATGGCTGAAGCTTTCTTT.

This chain connects TRBV5-4 to TRBJ2-1, with 9 positions matching TRBD2. The V segment lost 4 bases and the J segment 0 bases; nucleotides outside the gene matches: 11. The CDR3 extends over 18 amino acids. Germline CDR1 and CDR2: SGHNT and YYREEE (reference sequence). The CDR3 DNA follows: TGTGCCAGCAGCCGTCCCGGGACTAGCCTGAGCTCCTACAATGAGCAGTTCTTC. Translation: CASSRPGTSLSSYNEQFF.

The rearrangement links TRBV5-8 to TRBJ1-1; TRBD1 is a possible D gene (5 bases). V shed 2 bases and J shed 7 bases, with 9 bases lying between them. Looked up from germline, CDR1 is SGHTS and CDR2 is YDEGEE. The CDR3 runs to 12 residues. The CDR3 DNA sequence: TGTGCCAGCAGCTTTTCAGGGTTTGAAGCTTTCTTT. Protein product: CASSFSGFEAFF. Variable domain in full (rest from reference TRBV5-8 and TRBJ1-1): EAGVTQSPTHLIKTRGQQATLRCSPISGHTSVYWYQQALGLGLQFLLWYDEGEERNRGNFPPRFSGRQFPNYSSELNVNALELEDSALYLCASSFSGFEAFFGQGTRLTVV.

As concerns this clone: Other DNA sequences in the same sample also yield this CDR3. The gene calls are TRBV5-1 and TRBJ2-3; 7 positions match TRBD2. Germline V gene data show CDR1 as SGHRS and CDR2 as YFSETQ. J lost 0 bases, V lost 1 base, and 2 bases had no gene match. This CDR3 region has 15 residues. CDR3 bases: TGCGCCAGCAGCTTGATTAGCGGGAGCACAGATACGCAGTATTTT. Amino acids: CASSLISGSTDTQYF.

The chain is built from TRBV14 and TRBJ2-5; tentatively, D is TRBD1 (6 bases). Germline CDR1 and CDR2: SGHDN and FVKESK. V was clipped by 1 base and J by 5 bases, with 14 bases between them. The CDR3 length is 15 residues. The CDR3 loop is CASSQGTGRPETQYF. CDR3 nucleotide sequence: TGTGCCAGCAGCCAAGGTACAGGGCGCCCGGAGACCCAGTACTTC.

The rearrangement uses TRBV19 and TRBJ2-2, with D hard to call. CDR3 length: 15 amino acids. V shed 5 bases and J shed 1 base, with 11 bases lying between them. Germline-derived CDR1 and CDR2 are LNHDA and SQIVND (reference sequence). Written as DNA, the CDR3 is TGTGCCAGTAGTGAGATAACAGAGAACACCGGGGAGCTGTTTTTT. Protein sequence: CASSEITENTGELFF.

The chain recombines TRBV19 with TRBJ2-7; possible D gene TRBD2, 6 bases. Germline CDR1 reads LNHDA; CDR2 reads SQIVND (reference sequence). The CDR3 extends over 14 amino acids. Trimming left V 0 bases short and J 4 bases short, with 10 bases between. In DNA form, the CDR3 reads TGTGCCAGTAGTATAGATCCAGGGAGGTACGAGCAGTACTTC. This sequence encodes CASSIDPGRYEQYF.

The CDR3 here is CASTYRASGNTIYF. In DNA, the CDR3 is TGTGCCAGCACGTACAGGGCCTCTGGAAACACCATATATTTT. The chain links TRBV19 to TRBJ1-3, with a tentative D call TRBD1 (6 bases). Germline V gene sequence: CDR1 LNHDA, CDR2 SQIVND (reference sequence). This CDR3 comprises 14 residues. Trimming shortened V by 9 bases and J by 0 bases, and 12 bases separated the two germline ends. The full variable domain, completed using reference TRBV19 and TRBJ1-3, is DGGITQSPKYLFRKEGQNVTLSCEQNLNHDAMYWYRQDPGQGLRLIYYSQIVNDFQKGDIAEGYSVSREKKESFPLTVTSAQKNPTAFYLCASTYRASGNTIYFGEGSWLTVV.

The chain is built from TRBV5-1 and TRBJ2-1, with 10 bases lining up with TRBD1. CDR3 length equals 14 residues. The germline CDR1 and CDR2 sequences are SGHRS and YFSETQ. V shed 7 bases, J shed 4 bases, and the junction held 5 bases outside the gene matches. The CDR3 DNA reads as TGCGCCAGCGCAAGACAGGGGGCATACAATGAGCAGTTCTTC. Protein product: CASARQGAYNEQFF.

This chain connects TRBV4-1 to TRBJ1-1, with unresolved D. The germline gives CDR1 MGHRA, CDR2 YSYEKL. The CDR3 covers 13 residues. V lost 4 bases to trimming and J lost 2 bases, with 8 bases between them. The CDR3: CASSRGDNTEAFF. In DNA form, the CDR3 reads TGCGCCAGCAGCCGCGGCGATAACACTGAAGCTTTCTTT.

The V and J genes are TRBV5-1 and TRBJ2-1; 10 nucleotides line up with TRBD2. Germline V CDR1 and CDR2: SGHRS, YFSETQ. The CDR3 covers 15 residues. The V and J ends lost 9 bases and 8 bases, in that order; junction bases with no gene match: 14. The CDR3 bases are TGCGCCAACAAGCGGGAGGGCCTTCCTTCGGATGAGCAGTTCTTC. Translation gives CANKREGLPSDEQFF. Based on the CDR3 plus reference TRBV5-1 and TRBJ2-1, the full variable domain is KAGVTQTPRYLIKTRGQQVTLSCSPISGHRSVSWYQQTPGQGLQFLFEYFSETQRNKGNFPGRFSGRQFSNSRSEMNVSTLELGDSALYLCANKREGLPSDEQFFGPGTRLTVL.

The chain uses TRBV19 and TRBJ2-7; TRBD1 agrees at 7 bases. Germline V gene lookup returns CDR1 LNHDA and CDR2 SQIVND (reference sequence). The CDR3 sequence is 17 residues long. The V gene end was trimmed by 5 bases and the J gene end by 0 bases; junction bases not matched to a gene: 13. CDR3 region: CASSSQRDRTGSYEQYF. CDR3 nucleotide sequence: TGTGCCAGTAGTTCCCAACGAGACCGGACAGGCTCCTACGAGCAGTACTTC.

The chain links TRBV7-2 to TRBJ1-2; 9 nucleotides line up with TRBD1. The germline V gene has CDR1 SGHTA and CDR2 FQGNSA. The V segment lost 6 bases and the J segment 4 bases; nucleotides outside the gene matches: 6. The CDR3 sequence is 14 residues long. CDR3 residues: CASSVDRGPYGYTF. The DNA for the CDR3 is TGTGCCAGCAGTGTGGACAGGGGACCCTATGGCTACACCTTC.

The V gene is TRBV27, the J gene TRBJ2-1, with TRBD2 matching 8 bases. V was pared by 5 bases and J by 7 bases, with 10 bases of the junction left unmatched. Germline V CDR1 and CDR2: MNHEY, SMNVEV (reference sequence). The CDR3 runs 15 residues. CDR3 DNA sequence: TGTGCCAGCAGTAACCCGGGAGGGCCCAAGAATGAGCAGTTCTTC. It translates to CASSNPGGPKNEQFF.

This chain connects TRBV29-1 to TRBJ2-3; a weak D match, TRBD1 (6 bases). V lost 3 bases to trimming and J lost 4 bases, with 11 bases between them. This CDR3 spans 13 amino acids. CDR1 is SQVTM, CDR2 ANQGSEA, per germline. The CDR3 here is CSVEETGADTQYF. The CDR3 coding sequence is TGCAGCGTTGAGGAGACAGGTGCAGATACGCAGTATTTT.

This sequence joins TRBV6-4 and TRBJ2-7; D gene ambiguous. This CDR3 comprises 14 residues. The germline V and J ends were trimmed by 6 bases and 0 bases, with 12 bases remaining between them. The germline V gene has CDR1 MRHNA and CDR2 SNTAGT. The CDR3, as DNA: TGTGCCAGCAGATTTCAGGTTCTCTCCTACGAGCAGTACTTC. Translated: CASRFQVLSYEQYF.

This chain connects TRBV11-2 to TRBJ2-7; D possibly corresponds to TRBD1 (6 bases). CDR1 is SGHAT and CDR2 is FQNNGV in the germline V gene. V was cut by 0 bases and J by 1 base, with 10 bases left in between. The CDR3 length is 15 residues. CDR3 bases: TGTGCCAGCAGCTTAGAGGGGGCCCCATCCTACGAGCAGTACTTC. It is translated as CASSLEGAPSYEQYF.

The chain combines TRBV7-6 with TRBJ2-1, with 7 positions matching TRBD2. Trimming cost V 6 bases and J 10 bases; bases outside gene matches: 3. This CDR3 has 11 residues. In germline, CDR1 is SGHVS, CDR2 FNYEAQ. The CDR3 DNA reads TGTGCCAGCAGTTCGGGGGGAGAGCAGTTCTTC. Its protein product is CASSSGGEQFF.